The rows below give T cell receptor beta chains drawn from one sample of a study of blood T cell repertoires in COVID-19. Measured with immunoSEQ multiplex PCR; TCRdb has only the in-frame clones, and not every one. Among 40,000 to 50,000 clones listed, about 70% were seen once. The sequenced material came from peripheral blood. Receptors originate from a man between 65 and 85 years old with active or convalescent COVID-19. Both conserved end residues are part of each CDR3. D genes are given only for firm matches. Size values are once, few and many counts, or a class for expanded clones, and some rows have none.

cdr3_aa	d_call	j_call	v_call	cdr3_length	clone_size
CASASRTNEKLFF	.	TRBJ1-4	TRBV27	13	.
CASSLRGPHFTGELFF	TRBD1	TRBJ2-2	TRBV27	16	.
CASRAPLVSLYGYTF	.	TRBJ1-2	TRBV2	15	.
CASSQGTGANEKLFF	TRBD1	TRBJ1-4	TRBV7-2	15	few
CASARQGNYGYTF	TRBD1	TRBJ1-2	TRBV12-5	13	few
CASSPRPMNTEAFF	.	TRBJ1-1	TRBV14	14	.
CASSRGLAGRDEQFF	TRBD2	TRBJ2-1	TRBV7-3	15	.
CASRQANTEAFF	.	TRBJ1-1	TRBV28	12	.
CATKGSNNQPQHF	.	TRBJ1-5	TRBV19	13	.
CASSYGQKPTDTQYF	.	TRBJ2-3	TRBV6-5	15	.
CASSLGTSGADGQFF	TRBD2	TRBJ2-1	TRBV11-2	15	.
CATSDPGQDYNEQFF	TRBD1	TRBJ2-1	TRBV24-1	15	.
CASSPQGNTQYF	.	TRBJ2-3	TRBV27	12	.
CASSPLQGNYGYTF	.	TRBJ1-2	TRBV5-5	14	.
CASSLAGWVAEKLFF	.	TRBJ1-4	TRBV7-9	15	.
CASSYHRDRGTEYYGYTF	.	TRBJ1-2	TRBV6-2/TRBV6-3	18	.
CASSQSRLAGGQGTGELFF	TRBD2	TRBJ2-2	TRBV3-1/TRBV3-2	19	once
CASRPDGGYEQYF	.	TRBJ2-7	TRBV6-5	13	.
CASGLTGPNEQFF	.	TRBJ2-1	TRBV6-5	13	.
CASSIGGQGNQPQHF	.	TRBJ1-5	TRBV19	15	once
CASSYFGTGSAEAFF	TRBD1	TRBJ1-1	TRBV6-6	15	.
CASSEIGGTNEKLFF	TRBD1	TRBJ1-4	TRBV6-1	15	.
CASSIGQLGGEQYF	.	TRBJ2-7	TRBV19	14	few
CAISERPGDTTYGYTF	.	TRBJ1-2	TRBV10-3	16	.
CSVRRDSMQFF	.	TRBJ2-1	TRBV29-1	11	.
CASSYDRPNYGYTF	.	TRBJ1-2	TRBV12-1	14	once
CASGLGWASTEAFF	.	TRBJ1-1	TRBV12-5	14	.
CASTLSGNGSPLHF	.	TRBJ1-6	TRBV27	14	.
CASSMGRAANEKLFF	.	TRBJ1-4	TRBV19	15	once
CASSYVDTLPSPLHF	.	TRBJ1-6	TRBV6-2/TRBV6-3	15	few
CASSYRQGLGSPLHF	TRBD1	TRBJ1-6	TRBV6-5	15	.
CAIGRAGGGDSPLHF	.	TRBJ1-6	TRBV10-3	15	.
CASSVLGQGANEAFF	TRBD1	TRBJ1-1	TRBV9	15	few
CASSRQPEEPQHF	.	TRBJ1-5	TRBV19	13	once
CASSLAGAGANVLTF	TRBD2	TRBJ2-6	TRBV27	15	.
CASSRRGGRSDTQYF	.	TRBJ2-3	TRBV2	15	.
CAVSEIAGGVEQFF	TRBD2	TRBJ2-1	TRBV3-1/TRBV3-2	14	.
CASSVGVLAGYTDTQYF	TRBD2	TRBJ2-3	TRBV9	17	.
CASSHDPTLYGTQYF	.	TRBJ2-5	TRBV7-6	15	.
CASSQKGAGEKLFF	TRBD1	TRBJ1-4	TRBV3-1/TRBV3-2	14	once